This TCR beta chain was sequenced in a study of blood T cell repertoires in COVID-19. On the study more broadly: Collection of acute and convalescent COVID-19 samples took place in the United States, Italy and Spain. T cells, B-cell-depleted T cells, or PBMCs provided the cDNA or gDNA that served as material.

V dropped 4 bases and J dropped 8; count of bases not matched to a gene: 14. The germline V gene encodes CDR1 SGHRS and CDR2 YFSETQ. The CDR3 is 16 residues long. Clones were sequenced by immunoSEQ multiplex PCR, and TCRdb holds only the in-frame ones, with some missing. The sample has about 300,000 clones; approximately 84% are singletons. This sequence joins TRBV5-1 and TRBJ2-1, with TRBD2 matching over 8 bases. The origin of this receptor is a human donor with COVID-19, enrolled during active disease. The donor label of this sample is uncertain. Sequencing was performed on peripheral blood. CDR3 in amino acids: CASSQGPSGPVDEQFF. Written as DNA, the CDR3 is TGCGCCAGCAGCCAGGGGCCTAGCGGGCCTGTAGATGAGCAGTTCTTC.